This is a list of T cell receptor beta chains from one sample in a study of cytomegalovirus exposure and HLA in healthy donors. Measured with immunoSEQ multiplex PCR; TCRdb has only the in-frame clones, and not every one. Among under 200,000 clones listed, 80% were seen once. Sequencing was carried out using PBMCs. These TCRs come from a woman between 45 and 60 years old in good health and CMV-seropositive. The CDR3 runs from the conserved cysteine through the conserved F or W. The D gene is left open where the match is weak. Only some rows state a clone size, as once, few, many or a class for expanded clones.

abundance: few
j_gene: TRBJ2-7
v_gene: TRBV29-1
d_gene: NA
CDR3nt: TGCAGCGTTGAAGTGGGTCAGGGTTACGAGCAGTACTTC
CDR3aa: CSVEVGQGYEQYF

abundance: NA
j_gene: TRBJ1-2
v_gene: TRBV6-5
d_gene: NA
CDR3nt: TGTGCCAGCAGTCAGGACACCAGATATGGCTACACCTTC
CDR3aa: CASSQDTRYGYTF

abundance: few
j_gene: TRBJ2-7
v_gene: TRBV6-5
d_gene: TRBD2
CDR3nt: TGTGCCAGCTCTAGCGGGGCCTACGAGCAGTACTTC
CDR3aa: CASSSGAYEQYF

abundance: NA
j_gene: TRBJ1-6
v_gene: TRBV7-6
d_gene: NA
CDR3nt: TGTGCCAGCAGCGCACAAGAAAATTCACCCCTCCACTTT
CDR3aa: CASSAQENSPLHF

abundance: NA
j_gene: TRBJ2-3
v_gene: TRBV5-8
d_gene: NA
CDR3nt: TGTGCCAGCAGCTTTAATCGAGATACGCAGTATTTT
CDR3aa: CASSFNRDTQYF

abundance: NA
j_gene: TRBJ1-1
v_gene: TRBV2
d_gene: NA
CDR3nt: TGTGCCAGCAGTGAGGGCCTGAACACTGAAGCTTTCTTT
CDR3aa: CASSEGLNTEAFF

abundance: NA
j_gene: TRBJ1-5
v_gene: TRBV7-9
d_gene: TRBD1
CDR3nt: TGTGCCAGCAGCTTGGGACAGACACAGCCCCAGCATTTT
CDR3aa: CASSLGQTQPQHF

abundance: NA
j_gene: TRBJ1-1
v_gene: TRBV28
d_gene: NA
CDR3nt: TGTGCCAGCACCCTTTCTCGGTTGGCTGAAGCTTTCTTT
CDR3aa: CASTLSRLAEAFF

abundance: NA
j_gene: TRBJ1-5
v_gene: TRBV7-2
d_gene: TRBD1
CDR3nt: TGTGCCAGCAGCCACCGGGACAGCTCAAATCAGCCCCAGCATTTT
CDR3aa: CASSHRDSSNQPQHF

abundance: NA
j_gene: TRBJ2-3
v_gene: TRBV5-1
d_gene: NA
CDR3nt: TGCGCCAGCAGCCCAGGGGTAGATACGCAGTATTTT
CDR3aa: CASSPGVDTQYF

abundance: few
j_gene: TRBJ2-1
v_gene: TRBV4-2
d_gene: TRBD2
CDR3nt: TGTGCCAGCACTAGGACTAGCGGGGCCCCGGGGAATGAGCAGTTCTTC
CDR3aa: CASTRTSGAPGNEQFF

abundance: few
j_gene: TRBJ1-5
v_gene: TRBV27
d_gene: TRBD1
CDR3nt: TGTGCCAGCAGTCGATGGCCGGGACAGCTTTCCAATCAGCCCCAGCATTTT
CDR3aa: CASSRWPGQLSNQPQHF

abundance: NA
j_gene: TRBJ2-3
v_gene: TRBV6-5
d_gene: NA
CDR3nt: TGTGCCAGCAGTTATGGGACTTTCCCCACAGATACGCAGTATTTT
CDR3aa: CASSYGTFPTDTQYF

abundance: NA
j_gene: TRBJ2-3
v_gene: TRBV20-1
d_gene: NA
CDR3nt: TGCAGTGCAAAGCGGGCAGATACGCAGTATTTT
CDR3aa: CSAKRADTQYF

abundance: NA
j_gene: TRBJ2-3
v_gene: TRBV19
d_gene: TRBD2
CDR3nt: TGTGCCAGTAAGGGACTAGCGGGGGGGTGGGATACGCAGTATTTT
CDR3aa: CASKGLAGGWDTQYF